The next 27 T cell receptor beta chains were all read from a single sample in a study of blood T cell repertoires in COVID-19. Clones were read by immunoSEQ multiplex PCR, and TCRdb kept only the in-frame ones, dropping some. The data hold some 330,000 clones, with about 87% observed a single time. Sequencing input: PBMCs or T cells enriched from blood (not recorded which). These receptors all stem from a man younger than 45 who had recovered from COVID-19.

The chain joins TRBV4-1 to TRBJ1-4, with D possibly being TRBD1 (5 bases). The CDR3 is 14 residues long. Trimming removed 7 bases from V and 8 bases from J, with 17 bases in between. From germline, CDR1 is MGHRA and CDR2 YSYEKL. The CDR3 nucleotides read TGCGCCAGCACCACACCAGGGCCTGGGGAAAAACTGTTTTTT. Residues: CASTTPGPGEKLFF.

The genes are TRBV15 and TRBJ1-5, with TRBD1 matching over 9 bases. The CDR3 has 18 amino acids. V trimming: 0 bases; J trimming: 1 base; junction bases outside the gene matches: 7. Germline CDR1 reads LNHNV; CDR2 reads YYDKDF (reference sequence). DNA of the CDR3: TGTGCCACCAGCAGAGATCGGACAGGGGAAGGGAGCAATCAGCCCCAGCATTTT. Its translation: CATSRDRTGEGSNQPQHF. The full variable domain, completed using reference TRBV15 and TRBJ1-5, is DAMVIQNPRYQVTQFGKPVTLSCSQTLNHNVMYWYQQKSSQAPKLLFHYYDKDFNNEADTPDNFQSRRPNTSFCFLDIRSPGLGDTAMYLCATSRDRTGEGSNQPQHFGDGTRLSIL.

The V and J genes are TRBV30 and TRBJ2-7; tentatively, D is TRBD2 (5 bases). Deletions cut 7 bases from V and 0 bases from J, with 16 bases between. This CDR3 is built from 14 residues. Germline V gene sequence: CDR1 GTSNPN, CDR2 SVGIG (reference sequence). The CDR3 sequence: CASTADRSSYEQYF. The DNA of the CDR3 is TGTGCCTCAACAGCGGACCGAAGCTCCTACGAGCAGTACTTC.

CDR3 in DNA: TGTGCCAGCAGCCAAGTAAGAACTCTCCAAGAGACCCAGTACTTC. Protein: CASSQVRTLQETQYF. The chain is built from TRBV3-1 (or the pseudogene TRBV3-2) and TRBJ2-5; D gene unclear. The CDR3 has 15 amino acids. Deletions cut 1 base from V and 1 base from J, with 10 bases between. Germline V gene lookup returns CDR1 LGHDT and CDR2 YNNKEL (reference sequence).

The chain recombines TRBV18 with TRBJ1-2, with D possibly matching TRBD1 (6 bases). Germline CDR1 reads KGHSH; CDR2 reads LQKENI. This CDR3 contains 14 residues. Trimming shortened V by 2 bases and J by 2 bases, and 9 bases separated the two germline ends. The CDR3 DNA reads as TGTGCCAGCTCACCAAACAGGGCCAACTATGGCTACACCTTC. It encodes CASSPNRANYGYTF.

The rearrangement joins TRBV27 to TRBJ1-6; the match to TRBD1 covers 9 bases. Per germline, CDR1 MNHEY and CDR2 SMNVEV (reference sequence). J lost 7 bases, V lost 6 bases, and 10 bases had no gene match. This CDR3 contains 16 residues. The CDR3 DNA reads TGTGCCAGCAGACCTCGGGACAGGGCCGTGAATTCACCCCTCCACTTT. This sequence encodes CASRPRDRAVNSPLHF.

The chain employs TRBV25-1 and TRBJ2-1; TRBD1 might be the D (5 bases). From germline, CDR1 is MGHDK and CDR2 SYGVNS. V was cut by 3 bases and J by 6 bases, with 12 bases left in between. CDR3 length: 14 residues. The CDR3 DNA reads as TGTGCCAGCAGTGATCCAGGGTGGAGCAATGAGCAGTTCTTC. Its protein product is CASSDPGWSNEQFF.

This clone was seen more than once but under ten times. J is TRBJ2-2 and V is TRBV27, with 8 bases that match TRBD1. The ends lost 4 bases at V and 2 bases at J; junction bases unmatched: 6. CDR1 is MNHEY, CDR2 SMNVEV, per germline (reference sequence). The CDR3 extends over 16 amino acids. The CDR3 nucleotides read TGTGCCAGCAGTTACTCGACAGGGGTCAACACCGGGGAGCTGTTTTTT. Amino acid sequence: CASSYSTGVNTGELFF.

The sample holds one count of this clone. In DNA, the CDR3 is TGTGCCAGTAGTTCGACAGGGATTTACCCCGTTTCACCCCTCCACTTT. Amino acid sequence: CASSSTGIYPVSPLHF. V and J are TRBV19 and TRBJ1-6; 7 bases line up with TRBD1. V shed 5 bases and J 9 bases; nucleotides not matched to a gene: 13. Germline CDR1 reads LNHDA; CDR2 reads SQIVND (reference sequence). The CDR3 is 16 residues long.

The chain carries TRBV5-1 and TRBJ2-3; 13 nucleotides line up with TRBD2. V trimming: 0 bases; J trimming: 6 bases; junction bases outside the gene matches: 4. Germline V gives CDR1 SGHRS, CDR2 YFSETQ. The CDR3 is 16 residues long. The CDR3 loop is CASSLAGGLAGDTQYF. In nucleotides, the CDR3 is TGCGCCAGCAGCTTGGCCGGGGGACTAGCGGGGGATACGCAGTATTTT.

This chain connects TRBV2 to TRBJ1-2; D not resolved. CDR1 and CDR2 from the germline V gene are SNHLY and FYNNEI. With 6 bases removed from V and 1 base from J, the gap between germline ends came to 9 bases. This CDR3 is built from 13 residues. CDR3 sequence (DNA): TGTGCCAGCAGAGAAAATAGTAACTATGGCTACACCTTC. Translated: CASRENSNYGYTF.

The CDR3, as DNA: TGTGCCAGCAGCTTAACTAGCGGGGGGGCCTCCTACGAGCAGTACTTC. Translation: CASSLTSGGASYEQYF. The chain couples TRBV7-2 to TRBJ2-7; TRBD2 matches 13 bases. V dropped 2 bases and J dropped 0; count of bases not matched to a gene: 1. The CDR3 is 16 amino acids. Germline CDR1 is SGHTA and CDR2 is FQGNSA. The variable domain in full, with the rest retrieved from reference TRBV7-2 and TRBJ2-7, is GAGVSQSPSNKVTEKGKDVELRCDPISGHTALYWYRQSLGQGLEFLIYFQGNSAPDKSGLPSDRFSAERTGGSVSTLTIQRTQQEDSAVYLCASSLTSGGASYEQYFGPGTRLTVT.

The V call is TRBV5-1, the J call TRBJ2-2; 9 bases line up with TRBD1. Germline CDR1 is SGHRS and CDR2 is YFSETQ. This CDR3 has 15 residues. The V and J ends lost 4 bases and 5 bases, in that order; junction bases with no gene match: 6. CDR3 DNA sequence: TGCGCCAGCAGCCCCGGGACAGGGACTACCGGGGAGCTGTTTTTT. Its protein is CASSPGTGTTGELFF.

The sample holds one count of this clone. DNA of the CDR3: TGTGCCAGCAGTTTATCTGCAGGTCAGCCCCAGCATTTT. Protein product: CASSLSAGQPQHF. The chain employs TRBV12-3 or TRBV12-4 and TRBJ1-5; D is unclear. The CDR3 consists of 13 residues. V dropped 2 bases and J dropped 6 bases, with 8 bases sitting between them.

The chain is built from TRBV6-5 and TRBJ1-1; 8 bases map to TRBD1. Trimming at V came to 5 bases and at J to 8 bases, leaving 4 bases not matched to a gene. The CDR3 has 12 amino acids. Germline V gene sequence: CDR1 MNHEY, CDR2 SVGAGI. CDR3 sequence (DNA): TGTGCCAGCAGTCTACGGACAGGGGAAGCTTTCTTT. The encoded protein is CASSLRTGEAFF.

This rearrangement joins TRBV18 to TRBJ2-5; no reliable D call. CDR1 is KGHSH, CDR2 LQKENI, per germline. The CDR3 extends over 14 amino acids. The V and J ends lost 2 bases and 5 bases respectively, with 12 bases between them. CDR3 sequence reads: CASSPSSLVETQYF. The CDR3 bases are TGTGCCAGCTCACCAAGTTCTCTAGTTGAGACCCAGTACTTC.

On this clone: Other DNA sequences in this sample translate to the same CDR3. CDR3 in DNA: TGTGCCAGCAGCTTAGAGACAGGAGGATATAATTCACCCCTCCACTTT. Its protein product is CASSLETGGYNSPLHF. The rearrangement links TRBV11-2 to TRBJ1-6; a weak D match, TRBD1 (6 bases). Trimming shortened V by 0 bases and J by 4 bases, and 10 bases separated the two germline ends. The CDR3 extends over 16 amino acids. CDR1 and CDR2 (germline): SGHAT, FQNNGV.

The V and J genes are TRBV7-2 and TRBJ1-1, with TRBD1 matching 10 bases. Germline V gives CDR1 SGHTA, CDR2 FQGNSA. There are 15 residues in the CDR3. Trimming cost V 6 bases and J 3 bases; bases outside gene matches: 7. CDR3 nucleotides: TGTGCCAGCAGGGCGGGACAGGGGTGGGACACTGAAGCTTTCTTT. It is translated as CASRAGQGWDTEAFF.

J is TRBJ2-7 and V is TRBV6-1; TRBD1 is a possible D gene (6 bases). Germline-derived CDR1 and CDR2 are MNHNS and SASEGT. The V gene lost 3 bases and the J gene lost 5 bases, with 14 bases spanning the gap. This CDR3 has 14 residues. Here the CDR3 DNA reads TGTGCCAGCAGTGACCGGCGCAGGGGTAACGAGCAGTACTTC. It translates to CASSDRRRGNEQYF.

As for this clone: Other DNA sequences in the same sample also yield this CDR3. The chain couples TRBV6-1 to TRBJ2-3; 7 bases match TRBD2. The germline V gene has CDR1 MNHNS and CDR2 SASEGT. The CDR3 has 17 amino acids. Trimming took 0 bases from V and 3 from J; bases not matched to a gene: 9. DNA of the CDR3: TGTGCCAGCAGTGAAGCGGTGGCGGGGGTACGGACAGATACGCAGTATTTT. It yields the protein CASSEAVAGVRTDTQYF.

V is TRBV6-1 and J is TRBJ1-5; 8 nucleotides agree with TRBD1. The CDR3 is made up of 16 amino acids. The ends lost 2 bases at V and 5 bases at J; junction bases unmatched: 8. Germline values: CDR1 MNHNS, CDR2 SASEGT. The CDR3 reads CASSEPGQGGDQPQHF. As DNA, the CDR3 is TGTGCCAGCAGTGAACCTGGACAGGGAGGAGATCAGCCCCAGCATTTT.

CDR3 in amino acids: CASSQDRGTDTQYF. The CDR3 nucleotides read TGCGCCAGCAGTCAGGACAGAGGCACAGATACGCAGTATTTT. The chain couples TRBV10-2 to TRBJ2-3, with D perhaps TRBD1 (6 bases). V was cut by 5 bases and J by 1 base, with 10 bases left in between. Germline V gene sequence: CDR1 WSHSY, CDR2 SAAADI. The length of the CDR3 is 14 residues.

This clone was seen only once. The chain uses TRBV7-9 and TRBJ1-2, with TRBD1 matching 9 bases. The CDR3 totals 16 residues. Trimming cost V 5 bases and J 6 bases; bases outside gene matches: 13. From germline, CDR1 is SEHNR and CDR2 FQNEAQ (reference sequence). The CDR3 sequence: CASSQDRGEFIDGYTF. The CDR3 nucleotides read TGTGCCAGCAGCCAGGACAGGGGCGAATTTATCGATGGCTACACCTTC. The entire variable domain, with the rest obtained from reference TRBV7-9 and TRBJ1-2, is as follows: DTGVSQNPRHKITKRGQNVTFRCDPISEHNRLYWYRQTLGQGPEFLTYFQNEAQLEKSRLLSDRFSAERPKGSFSTLEIQRTEQGDSAMYLCASSQDRGEFIDGYTFGSGTRLTVV.

This clone has a single count. V and J are TRBV19 and TRBJ2-5; no firm D call. The CDR3 extends over 13 amino acids. Looked up from germline, CDR1 is LNHDA and CDR2 is SQIVND (reference sequence). The V gene lost 6 bases and the J gene lost 7 bases, with 15 bases spanning the gap. The CDR3 region is CASRGSSRGTQYF. The DNA for the CDR3 is TGTGCCAGTAGAGGTTCGTCCCGAGGGACCCAGTACTTC.

This clone was seen a single time. The chain carries TRBV28 and TRBJ2-5, with 12 bases fitting TRBD1. J was trimmed by 6 bases and V by 1 base; bases with no gene match: 9. The CDR3 spans 17 residues. Germline V gives CDR1 MDHEN, CDR2 SYDVKM. The CDR3 region is CASSLFQGTGGRKTQYF. The CDR3 region has the DNA TGTGCCAGCAGTTTATTCCAAGGGACAGGGGGCAGGAAGACCCAGTACTTC.

The chain links TRBV2 to TRBJ2-1; the D gene is possibly TRBD1 (5 bases). Looked up from germline, CDR1 is SNHLY and CDR2 is FYNNEI. With 7 bases removed from V and 0 bases from J, the gap between germline ends came to 13 bases. The CDR3 loop spans 15 amino acids. CDR3 sequence: CASIPGQGSYNEQFF. CDR3 DNA: TGTGCCAGCATACCCGGGCAGGGCTCCTACAATGAGCAGTTCTTC.

The rearrangement links TRBV28 to TRBJ2-5, with a weak D call TRBD1 (6 bases). CDR1 MDHEN and CDR2 SYDVKM come from the germline V gene. Trimming took off 3 bases at V and 5 bases at J, with 19 bases between the two ends. The CDR3 is 16 residues long. CDR3 protein: CASSFIPRGPQETQYF. DNA for the CDR3: TGTGCCAGCAGTTTTATCCCCAGGGGCCCCCAGGAGACCCAGTACTTC.